This T cell receptor beta chain was recovered during a study of post-analysis software for immune sequencing data. The authors incorporated unique molecular identifiers into the TCR beta cDNA libraries. The source material, roughly 0.9 to 11 million T cells, gave rise to roughly 500,000 cDNA molecules. TCRdb redid the calling of the PCR reads with MiXCR, one entry per CDR3 protein. Of 740,000 or so distinct CDR3 sequences listed, roughly 50% were seen once; the top ten hold roughly 4.4%. A remark on this clonotype: As yet, its antigen is unknown.

Study-level findings and limits: Among multiple sclerosis patients, normalized Chao1 diversity was significantly below that of controls.

This TCR came from a girl aged 5-17 years with multiple sclerosis. Sample: blood.

CDR3 nucleotides: TGTGCCAGCAGTTTGGGCCGAAATAGAGCCCCCTATGGCTACACCTTC. Residues: CASSLGRNRAPYGYTF. V and J are TRBV12-3 or TRBV12-4 and TRBJ1-2, with D unclear. The CDR3 covers 16 residues. Trimming left V 3 bases short and J 4 bases short, with 18 bases between.